The 23 T cell receptor beta chains reported below all come from one sample, sequenced in a study of blood T cell repertoires in COVID-19. Clones were read by immunoSEQ multiplex PCR, and TCRdb kept only the in-frame ones, dropping some. The sample includes over 250,000 clones, roughly 89% of them seen just once. Sequencing was carried out using peripheral blood. The receptors here all came from a man aged 50 to 59 with acute or convalescent COVID-19.

The rearrangement links TRBV7-3 to TRBJ2-2; 9 nucleotides line up with TRBD2. CDR3 length: 16 residues. Unmatched junction bases numbered 1, after V lost 1 base and J lost 1 base. Germline CDR1 and CDR2: SGHTA and FQGTGA. The CDR3 loop reads CASSLNSGGNTGELFF. DNA for the CDR3: TGTGCCAGCAGCTTAAATAGCGGGGGGAACACCGGGGAGCTGTTTTTT.

The CDR3 region has the DNA TGCAGCGCCCAGGGGGCCTCTGGGGCCAACGTCCTGACTTTC. This encodes CSAQGASGANVLTF. V usage is TRBV29-1 and J usage is TRBJ2-6; 8 bases map to TRBD1. This CDR3 has 14 amino acids. The V gene end was trimmed by 7 bases and the J gene end by 0 bases; junction bases not matched to a gene: 2. Germline V gene lookup returns CDR1 SQVTM and CDR2 ANQGSEA.

The J gene is TRBJ2-3, the V gene TRBV6-5, with a tentative D call TRBD2 (5 bases). CDR1 and CDR2 from the germline V gene are MNHEY and SVGAGI. This CDR3 region has 13 residues. V was shortened by 10 bases and J by 9 bases, with 20 bases between the two germline ends. CDR3 DNA: TGTGCCACCTCCCTCCAACGGAGGTTCACGCAGTATTTT. Protein product: CATSLQRRFTQYF.

The rearrangement uses TRBV3-1 (or the pseudogene TRBV3-2) and TRBJ1-2, with D perhaps TRBD1 (5 bases). The CDR3 extends over 16 amino acids. Germline-derived CDR1 and CDR2 are LGHDT and YNNKEL (reference sequence). V was pared by 1 base and J by 4 bases, with 16 bases between. CDR3: CASSQGQLLLSYGYTF. The CDR3 DNA is TGTGCCAGCAGCCAAGGACAGCTTCTTCTCAGCTATGGCTACACCTTC.

This clone came up once. The chain has TRBV28 and TRBJ2-7; 8 bases are shared with TRBD2. Germline V lookup: CDR1 MDHEN, CDR2 SYDVKM. J was trimmed by 1 base and V by 10 bases; bases with no gene match: 12. The CDR3 is 15 amino acids. CDR3 residues: CATNSGGLGSYEQYF. CDR3 DNA: TGTGCCACCAACTCGGGGGGGCTTGGGTCCTACGAGCAGTACTTC.

The CDR3 DNA reads as TGTGCCAGCAGTTTGGTGGGCAGGGCCAAAGAGACCCAGTACTTC. This codes for CASSLVGRAKETQYF. This sequence joins TRBV27 and TRBJ2-5; D is perhaps TRBD1 (5 bases). V was clipped by 3 bases and J by 3 bases, with 14 bases between them. Germline CDR1 MNHEY, CDR2 SMNVEV (reference sequence). The CDR3 totals 15 residues.

The rearrangement uses TRBV12-3 or TRBV12-4 and TRBJ1-4; tentatively, D is TRBD1 (6 bases). Between the trimmed V and J ends, which lost 6 bases and 7 bases, there was a span of 9 bases. The CDR3 covers 12 residues. The CDR3 region is CASSRTVEKLFF. The CDR3 DNA reads as TGTGCCAGCAGCCGGACAGTTGAAAAACTGTTTTTT.

This chain links TRBV5-1 with TRBJ2-1; 9 bases line up with TRBD2. The trim removed 5 bases at V and 2 bases at J, leaving 5 bases unmatched. Germline V lookup: CDR1 SGHRS, CDR2 YFSETQ. The CDR3 is made up of 15 amino acids. The CDR3 DNA reads as TGCGCCAGCAGGAGGGCGGGGGGGCCCTACAATGAGCAGTTCTTC. Its translation is CASRRAGGPYNEQFF. Variable domain in full (rest from reference TRBV5-1 and TRBJ2-1): KAGVTQTPRYLIKTRGQQVTLSCSPISGHRSVSWYQQTPGQGLQFLFEYFSETQRNKGNFPGRFSGRQFSNSRSEMNVSTLELGDSALYLCASRRAGGPYNEQFFGPGTRLTVL.

The gene calls are TRBV19 and TRBJ1-6; TRBD1 agrees at 7 bases. The CDR3 runs to 13 residues. Looked up from germline, CDR1 is LNHDA and CDR2 is SQIVND (reference sequence). The V segment lost 6 bases and the J segment 9 bases; nucleotides outside the gene matches: 5. In nucleotides, the CDR3 is TGTGCCAGTAGGTCGGGACAGTTTTCACCCCTCCACTTT. Its protein product is CASRSGQFSPLHF.

With regard to this clone: A read error may account for a junction end that differs from germline. The chain uses TRBV15 and TRBJ2-5; D is perhaps TRBD1 (6 bases). Germline loops: CDR1 LNHNV, CDR2 YYDKDF (reference sequence). The CDR3 totals 13 residues. The CDR3 DNA follows: TGTGCCACCAGCCGAGACAGGCAAGAGACCCAGTACTTC. Amino acids: CATSRDRQETQYF.

CDR3 in amino acids: CASSRQGNTEAFF. The CDR3 region has the DNA TGTGCCAGCAGTCGACAGGGTAACACTGAAGCTTTCTTT. V is TRBV7-9 and J is TRBJ1-1, with 7 bases aligning to TRBD1. Germline assignment: CDR1 SEHNR and CDR2 FQNEAQ (reference sequence). The V gene end was trimmed by 6 bases and the J gene end by 2 bases; junction bases not matched to a gene: 3. The CDR3 loop spans 13 amino acids.

V gene TRBV11-2 combines with J gene TRBJ2-2, with D tentatively TRBD2 (5 bases). The CDR3 is made up of 17 amino acids. V dropped 5 bases and J dropped 6 bases, with 22 bases sitting between them. Germline V gene data show CDR1 as SGHAT and CDR2 as FQNNGV. The CDR3 reads CASSEGYGLAVAGELFF. The CDR3 bases are TGTGCCAGCAGCGAGGGTTACGGGCTAGCAGTAGCCGGGGAGCTGTTTTTT.

The CDR3 loop reads CASSEERLRGYTF. The DNA of the CDR3 is TGTGCCAGCTCAGAAGAGAGGTTAAGGGGCTACACCTTC. The chain employs TRBV18 and TRBJ1-2; D is uncertain. This CDR3 spans 13 amino acids. CDR1 and CDR2 from the germline V gene are KGHSH and LQKENI. Deletions cut 5 bases from V and 8 bases from J, with 15 bases between.

The V gene is TRBV9, the J gene TRBJ1-1; 7 bases are a match to TRBD1. Trimming took 4 bases from V and 5 from J; bases not matched to a gene: 5. The CDR3 loop spans 13 amino acids. The germline V gene has CDR1 SGDLS and CDR2 YYNGEE. The DNA of the CDR3 is TGTGCCAGCAGCCCAGGGGGTAGGACTGAAGCTTTCTTT. Translation: CASSPGGRTEAFF. The full variable domain, its missing parts supplied by reference TRBV9 and TRBJ1-1, is DSGVTQTPKHLITATGQRVTLRCSPRSGDLSVYWYQQSLDQGLQFLIQYYNGEERAKGNILERFSAQQFPDLHSELNLSSLELGDSALYFCASSPGGRTEAFFGQGTRLTVV.

The chain employs TRBV5-1 and TRBJ1-1, with 9 nucleotides matching TRBD1. CDR1 and CDR2 from the germline V gene are SGHRS and YFSETQ. CDR3 size: 15 residues. The ends lost 0 bases at V and 5 bases at J; junction bases unmatched: 5. The DNA for the CDR3 is TGCGCCAGCAGCTTGGGCGGGGGACAGGGAACTGAAGCTTTCTTT. It codes for CASSLGGGQGTEAFF.

The rearrangement joins TRBV9 to TRBJ2-3, with 8 positions matching TRBD2. The germline V gene encodes CDR1 SGDLS and CDR2 YYNGEE. The CDR3 loop spans 17 amino acids. J was trimmed by 2 bases and V by 1 base; bases with no gene match: 9. As DNA, the CDR3 is TGTGCCAGCAGCGTAAGTCCGGGAGGGGCCGCCACAGATACGCAGTATTTT. Encoded protein: CASSVSPGGAATDTQYF.

This clone occurred once. CDR3 residues: CASSLQGGNTEAFF. The CDR3 DNA reads as TGTGCCAGCAGTTTACAGGGGGGGAACACTGAAGCTTTCTTT. The rearrangement uses TRBV28 and TRBJ1-1; the match to TRBD1 covers 7 bases. There are 14 residues in the CDR3. Trimming cost V 2 bases and J 1 base; bases outside gene matches: 1. Germline V gene data show CDR1 as MDHEN and CDR2 as SYDVKM.

This chain links TRBV18 with TRBJ2-1; 12 nucleotides align to TRBD2. Germline loops: CDR1 KGHSH, CDR2 LQKENI. This CDR3 contains 19 residues. The trim removed 1 base at V and 6 bases at J, leaving 13 bases unmatched. CDR3 residues: CASSPRSSGGARIGNEQFF. The CDR3 bases are TGTGCCAGCTCACCACGGTCTAGCGGGGGGGCACGGATAGGCAATGAGCAGTTCTTC.

The chain employs TRBV24-1 and TRBJ2-1, with 9 bases fitting TRBD1. The CDR3 has 13 residues. V dropped 4 bases and J dropped 10; count of bases not matched to a gene: 4. From germline, CDR1 is KGHDR and CDR2 SFDVKD. CDR3 DNA: TGTGCCACCAGTGAGGACAGGGGAAACGAGCAGTTCTTC. Protein product: CATSEDRGNEQFF.

This chain connects TRBV30 to TRBJ1-4; a weak D match, TRBD1 (6 bases). Trimming took off 3 bases at V and 5 bases at J, with 10 bases between the two ends. This CDR3 is 13 amino acids long. The V gene's germline CDR1 is GTSNPN and CDR2 SVGIG (reference sequence). CDR3: CAWSRGGNEKLFF. Here the CDR3 DNA reads TGTGCCTGGAGCAGGGGAGGGAATGAAAAACTGTTTTTT.

The chain carries TRBV11-2 and TRBJ2-1; the match to TRBD2 covers 8 bases. With V trimmed by 3 bases and J by 4 bases, 8 bases remained unmatched. This CDR3 has 16 amino acids. Looked up from germline, CDR1 is SGHAT and CDR2 is FQNNGV. The CDR3 sequence: CASSFPGGAEYNEQFF. The CDR3 DNA follows: TGTGCCAGCAGCTTCCCCGGGGGGGCAGAATACAATGAGCAGTTCTTC.

The rearrangement uses TRBV30 and TRBJ1-1; a weak D match, TRBD1 (6 bases). Trimming pared 5 bases from V and 1 base from J, leaving 14 bases between. Germline CDR1 reads GTSNPN; CDR2 reads SVGIG (reference sequence). The CDR3 is 14 residues long. The CDR3 DNA reads as TGTGCCTGGTTACCCGGGACAACGAACACTGAAGCTTTCTTT. Translation gives CAWLPGTTNTEAFF.

V is TRBV13 and J is TRBJ2-4; TRBD1 might be the D (6 bases). Trimming pared 5 bases from V and 4 bases from J, leaving 18 bases between. The V gene's germline CDR1 is PRHDT and CDR2 FYEKMQ (reference sequence). The CDR3 runs 16 residues. CDR3 sequence: CASSPDRTTYKNIQYF. The CDR3 DNA sequence: TGTGCCAGCAGCCCCGACAGGACAACTTATAAAAACATTCAGTACTTC.